The 8 T cell receptor beta chains below all came from one sample that was sequenced in a study of T cell responses to AZD1222 COVID-19 vaccine. Here immunoSEQ multiplex PCR was the method, and the copy in TCRdb shows in-frame clones only, minus some. The profile shows more than 150,000 clones, approximately 91% of them singletons. The sequences come from peripheral blood, collected 28 days after the second AZD1222 dose. The receptors were sampled from an adult who received the AZD1222 COVID-19 vaccine.

The chain has TRBV3-1 (or the pseudogene TRBV3-2) and TRBJ1-1; 8 nucleotides agree with TRBD1. Germline loops: CDR1 LGHDT, CDR2 YNNKEL (reference sequence). The CDR3 loop spans 14 amino acids. The J segment lost 4 bases and the V segment lost 4 bases, leaving 5 bases of the junction unmatched. DNA of the CDR3: TGTGCCAGCAGCCCAGGACAGGGCCGCACTGAAGCTTTCTTT. Translating gives CASSPGQGRTEAFF.

The CDR3 sequence: CASSPRVRDNYYEQYF. The DNA of the CDR3 is TGTGCCAGCAGCCCACGTGTGCGGGACAACTACTACGAGCAGTACTTC. The rearrangement links TRBV7-9 to TRBJ2-7, with D perhaps assigned TRBD1 or TRBD2 (6 bases each). Germline CDR1 is SEHNR and CDR2 is FQNEAQ (reference sequence). V lost 5 bases and J lost 3, with 20 bases in between. The CDR3 has 16 amino acids.

V is TRBV7-9 and J is TRBJ2-3; no definite D call. CDR1 and CDR2 (germline): SEHNR, FQNEAQ (reference sequence). Trimming left V 5 bases short and J 4 bases short, with 10 bases between. This CDR3 is built from 13 residues. The chain's CDR3 is CASSRDGADTQYF. CDR3 coding DNA: TGTGCCAGCAGCCGAGACGGTGCAGATACGCAGTATTTT.

The J gene is TRBJ1-6, the V gene TRBV2; TRBD1 aligns across 11 bases. Germline V gives CDR1 SNHLY, CDR2 FYNNEI. The CDR3 runs 18 residues. With V trimmed by 2 bases and J by 10 bases, 13 bases remained unmatched. CDR3 residues: CASSETPGGQGARSPLHF. CDR3 DNA sequence: TGTGCCAGCAGTGAAACTCCCGGTGGACAGGGGGCGAGGTCACCCCTCCACTTT.

CDR3 residues: CASSLQGRWTDTQYF. In DNA form, the CDR3 reads TGTGCCAGCAGCCTACAGGGTCGGTGGACAGATACGCAGTATTTT. This chain uses TRBV28 with TRBJ2-3; perhaps TRBD1 as D (6 bases). Germline-derived CDR1 and CDR2 are MDHEN and SYDVKM. Trimming took 6 bases from V and 3 from J, leaving 16 bases between them. The CDR3 length is 15 residues.

The V gene is TRBV6-1, the J gene TRBJ2-2; the D gene is possibly TRBD2 (5 bases). Trimming removed 2 bases from V and 6 bases from J, with 7 bases in between. The length of the CDR3 is 13 residues. CDR1 and CDR2 from the germline V gene are MNHNS and SASEGT. The CDR3: CASSENGAGELFF. The CDR3 coding sequence is TGTGCCAGCAGTGAAAACGGGGCCGGGGAGCTGTTTTTT.

J is TRBJ1-1 and V is TRBV18; 7 nucleotides agree with TRBD1. The CDR3 length is 14 residues. The germline gives CDR1 KGHSH, CDR2 LQKENI. Losses at the gene ends were 0 bases for V and 5 bases for J; bases not matched to a gene: 3. DNA of the CDR3: TGTGCCAGCTCACCACCTCCAGGGGGAACTGAAGCTTTCTTT. Encoded protein: CASSPPPGGTEAFF.

This clone was detected a few times. This chain connects TRBV4-2 to TRBJ2-7; D might be TRBD1 (6 bases). This CDR3 has 14 residues. Germline V gives CDR1 LGHNA, CDR2 YNFKEQ. Trimming removed 0 bases from V and 7 bases from J, with 13 bases in between. CDR3 DNA: TGTGCCAGCAGCCAAGATCGCAGGGGCGGAGAGCAGTACTTC. Translating gives CASSQDRRGGEQYF.